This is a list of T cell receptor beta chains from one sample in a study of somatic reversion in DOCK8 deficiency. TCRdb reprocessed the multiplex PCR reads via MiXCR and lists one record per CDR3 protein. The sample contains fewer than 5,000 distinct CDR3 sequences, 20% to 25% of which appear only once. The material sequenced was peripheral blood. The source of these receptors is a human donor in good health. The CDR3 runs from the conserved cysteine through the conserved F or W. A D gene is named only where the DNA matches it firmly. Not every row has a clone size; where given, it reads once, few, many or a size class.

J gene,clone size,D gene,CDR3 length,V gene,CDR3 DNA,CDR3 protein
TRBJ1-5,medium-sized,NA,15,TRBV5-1,TGCGCCAGCAGCTTGGGGGACAACCCCGCTCAGCCCCAGCATTTT,CASSLGDNPAQPQHF
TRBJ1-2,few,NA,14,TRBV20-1,TGCAGTGCTAGAGAAAACCTGGGAAATTATGGCTACACCTTC,CSARENLGNYGYTF
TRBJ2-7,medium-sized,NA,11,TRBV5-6,TGTGCCAGCAGCGCGTCCTACGAGCAGTACTTC,CASSASYEQYF
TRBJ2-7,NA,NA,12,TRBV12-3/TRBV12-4,TGTGCCAGCAGTCGAAGGGGGTACGAGCAGTACTTC,CASSRRGYEQYF
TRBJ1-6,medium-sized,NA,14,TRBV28,TGTGCCAGCAAAGACAGCCCCTATAATTCACCCCTCCACTTT,CASKDSPYNSPLHF
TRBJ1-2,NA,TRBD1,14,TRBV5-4,TGTGCCAGCAGCTTCCGGGACAGGGGGCACGGCTACACCTTC,CASSFRDRGHGYTF
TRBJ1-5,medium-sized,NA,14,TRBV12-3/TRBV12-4,TGTGCCAGCAGTTTAGGCGGGGGCGGGGAGCCCCAGCATTTT,CASSLGGGGEPQHF
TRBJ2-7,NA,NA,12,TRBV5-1,TGCGCCAGCAGCTTGGGAGCCTACGAGCAGTACTTC,CASSLGAYEQYF
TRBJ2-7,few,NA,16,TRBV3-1,TGTGCCAGCAGCCTTGACTCCTCCGCCAGCTCCTACGAGCAGTACTTC,CASSLDSSASSYEQYF
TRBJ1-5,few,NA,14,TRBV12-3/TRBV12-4,TGTGCCAGCAGTTTGAAGTCTAGCAATCAGCCCCAGCATTTT,CASSLKSSNQPQHF
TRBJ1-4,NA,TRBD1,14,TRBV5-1,TGCGCCAGCAGCCGACAGGGCCCTAATGAAAAACTGTTTTTT,CASSRQGPNEKLFF
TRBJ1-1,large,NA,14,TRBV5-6,TGTGCCAGCAGCCCCCTTTATAGGAATCATGAAGCTTTCTTT,CASSPLYRNHEAFF
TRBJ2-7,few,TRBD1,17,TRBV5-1,TGCGCCAGCAGCTTCCTCCCCGGGACAGGGACTTCCTACGAGCAGTACTTC,CASSFLPGTGTSYEQYF
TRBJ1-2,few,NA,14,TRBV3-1,TGTGCCAGCAGCCAAGGGCGGGGTTCCTATGGCTACACCTTC,CASSQGRGSYGYTF
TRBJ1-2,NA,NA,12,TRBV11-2,TGTGCCAGCAGCTTAGATCCGGGTGGCTACACCTTC,CASSLDPGGYTF
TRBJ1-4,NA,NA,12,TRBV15,TGTGCCACCAGCAGCTCTAATGAAAAACTGTTTTTT,CATSSSNEKLFF
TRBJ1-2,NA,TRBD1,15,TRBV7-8,TGTGCCAGCAGCCTAGTGGACAGGGGTTCCTATGGCTACACCTTC,CASSLVDRGSYGYTF
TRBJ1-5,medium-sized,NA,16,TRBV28,TGTGCCAGCAGCCCCCCCGACACAAATAGCAATCAGCCCCAGCATTTT,CASSPPDTNSNQPQHF
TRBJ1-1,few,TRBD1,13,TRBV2,TGTGCCAGTTCCGGGACAGGGCATATCGAAGCTTTCTTT,CASSGTGHIEAFF
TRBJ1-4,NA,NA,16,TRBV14,TGTGCCAGCAGCCTGCGCGACTTTGCAACTAATGAAAAACTGTTTTTT,CASSLRDFATNEKLFF
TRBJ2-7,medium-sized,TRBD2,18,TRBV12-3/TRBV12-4,TGTGCCTTACCAGCGTACAATAGGCAGCCCGGGAGGTCCTACGAGCAGTACTTC,CALPAYNRQPGRSYEQYF
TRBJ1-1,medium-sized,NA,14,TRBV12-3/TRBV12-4,TGTGCCAGCAGCCTACAGGGTGGGTTCACTGAAGCTTTCTTT,CASSLQGGFTEAFF
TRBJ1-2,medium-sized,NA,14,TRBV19,TGTGCCAGTAGTGTCCCACAGGGTTATTATGGCTACACCTTC,CASSVPQGYYGYTF
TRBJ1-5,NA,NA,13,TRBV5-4,TGTGCCAGCAGCTTGGTAGGGGATCAGCCCCAGCATTTT,CASSLVGDQPQHF
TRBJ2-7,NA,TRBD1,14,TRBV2,TGTGCCAGCAGTGGAGGGACAGGAGCCTACGAGCAGTACTTC,CASSGGTGAYEQYF
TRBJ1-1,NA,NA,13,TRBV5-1,TGCGCCAGCAGCTTGGGGCACGGCACTGAAGCTTTCTTT,CASSLGHGTEAFF
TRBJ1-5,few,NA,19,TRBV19,TGTGCCAGTAGTCCATCCGTGGTGGGGTCCCCCTATAGCAATCAGCCCCAGCATTTT,CASSPSVVGSPYSNQPQHF
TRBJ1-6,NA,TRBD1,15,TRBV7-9,TGTGCCAGCAGCCGGGGACAGGGGAATAATTCACCCCTCCACTTT,CASSRGQGNNSPLHF
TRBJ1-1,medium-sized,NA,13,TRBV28,TGTGCCAGCACCCCCTCGACGACCTTTGAAGCTTTCTTT,CASTPSTTFEAFF
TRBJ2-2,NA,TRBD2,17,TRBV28,TGTGCCAGCAACCCCGCCCGGGGGGGCTCTAACGCCGGGGAGCTGTTTTTT,CASNPARGGSNAGELFF
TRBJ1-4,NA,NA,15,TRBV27,TGTGCCAGCAGTTTTTATTCCGACGCGAAAGAAAAACTGTTTTTT,CASSFYSDAKEKLFF